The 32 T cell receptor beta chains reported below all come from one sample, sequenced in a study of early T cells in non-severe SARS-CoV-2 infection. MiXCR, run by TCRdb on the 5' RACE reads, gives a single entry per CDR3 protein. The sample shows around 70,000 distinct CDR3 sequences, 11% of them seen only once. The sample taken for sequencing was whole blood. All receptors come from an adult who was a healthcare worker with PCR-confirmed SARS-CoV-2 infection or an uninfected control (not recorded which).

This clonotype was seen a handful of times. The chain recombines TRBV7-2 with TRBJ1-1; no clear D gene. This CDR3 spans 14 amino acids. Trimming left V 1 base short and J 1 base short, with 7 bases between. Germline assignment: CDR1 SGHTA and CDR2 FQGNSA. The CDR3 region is CASSLERTNTEAFF. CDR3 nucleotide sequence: TGTGCCAGCAGCTTAGAGCGGACGAACACTGAAGCTTTCTTT.

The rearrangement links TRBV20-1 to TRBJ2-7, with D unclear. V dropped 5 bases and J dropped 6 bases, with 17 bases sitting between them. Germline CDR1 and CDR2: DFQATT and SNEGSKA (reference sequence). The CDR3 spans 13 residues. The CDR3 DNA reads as TGCAGTGCTGGGTTGTTAGACCGGGCCGAGCAGTACTTC. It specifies CSAGLLDRAEQYF.

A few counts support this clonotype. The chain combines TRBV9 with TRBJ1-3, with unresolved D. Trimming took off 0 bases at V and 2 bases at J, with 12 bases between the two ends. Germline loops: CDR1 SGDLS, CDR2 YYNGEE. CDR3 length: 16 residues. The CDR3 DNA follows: TGTGCCAGCAGCGTAGTTGGCAGCGTGCCTGGAAACACCATATATTTT. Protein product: CASSVVGSVPGNTIYF.

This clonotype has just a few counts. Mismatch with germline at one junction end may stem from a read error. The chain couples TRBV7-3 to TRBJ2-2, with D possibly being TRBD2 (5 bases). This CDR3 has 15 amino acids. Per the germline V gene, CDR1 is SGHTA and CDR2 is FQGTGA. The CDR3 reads CASSPRTGYTGELLF. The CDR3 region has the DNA TGTGCCAGCAGCCCCAGGACTGGATACACCGGGGAGCTGCTTTTT.

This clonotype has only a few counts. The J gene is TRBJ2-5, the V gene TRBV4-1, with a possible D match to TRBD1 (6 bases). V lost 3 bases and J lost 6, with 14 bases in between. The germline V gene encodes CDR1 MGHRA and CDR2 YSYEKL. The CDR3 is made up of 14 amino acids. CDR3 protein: CASSHPAQGKTQYF. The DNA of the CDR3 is TGCGCCAGCAGCCACCCCGCCCAGGGGAAGACCCAGTACTTC.

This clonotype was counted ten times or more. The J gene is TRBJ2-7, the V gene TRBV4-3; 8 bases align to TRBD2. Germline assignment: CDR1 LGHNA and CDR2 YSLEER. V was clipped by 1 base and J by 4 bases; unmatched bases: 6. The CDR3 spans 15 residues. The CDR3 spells CASSQVSREGYEQYF. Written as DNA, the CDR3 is TGCGCCAGCAGCCAAGTGTCCCGGGAGGGATACGAGCAGTACTTC.

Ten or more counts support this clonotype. In nucleotides, the CDR3 is TGTGCCAGCAGCTTATCCGGACCCCTGTGGCAGTTCTTC. Its translation is CASSLSGPLWQFF. This rearrangement joins TRBV7-2 to TRBJ2-1; the D is unclear. The CDR3 consists of 13 residues. Trimming removed 2 bases at V and 12 bases at J, with 14 bases between. Germline CDR1 is SGHTA and CDR2 is FQGNSA.

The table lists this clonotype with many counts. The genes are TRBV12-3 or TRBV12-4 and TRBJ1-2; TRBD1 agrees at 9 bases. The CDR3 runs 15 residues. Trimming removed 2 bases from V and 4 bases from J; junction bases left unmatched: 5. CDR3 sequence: CASSLTGGGTYGYTF. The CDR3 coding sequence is TGTGCCAGCAGTTTAACAGGGGGCGGAACCTATGGCTACACCTTC.

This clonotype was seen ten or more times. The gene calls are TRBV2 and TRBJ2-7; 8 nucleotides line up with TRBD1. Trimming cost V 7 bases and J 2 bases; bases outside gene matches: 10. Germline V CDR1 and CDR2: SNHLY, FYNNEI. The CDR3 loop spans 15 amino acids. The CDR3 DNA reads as TGTGCCAGCACTCGCACCGGGGGACAGGCCTACGAGCAGTACTTC. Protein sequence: CASTRTGGQAYEQYF.

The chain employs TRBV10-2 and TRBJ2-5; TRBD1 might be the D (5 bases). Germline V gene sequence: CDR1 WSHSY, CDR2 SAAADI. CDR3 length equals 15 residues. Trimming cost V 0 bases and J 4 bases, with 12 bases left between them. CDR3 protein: CASSESGRDRETQYF. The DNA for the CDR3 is TGCGCCAGCAGTGAGTCTGGCAGGGATCGAGAGACCCAGTACTTC.

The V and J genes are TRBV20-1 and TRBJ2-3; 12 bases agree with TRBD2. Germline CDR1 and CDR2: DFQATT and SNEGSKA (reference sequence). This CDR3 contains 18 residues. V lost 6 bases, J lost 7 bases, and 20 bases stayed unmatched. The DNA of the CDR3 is TGCAGTGCCCCGTCCCGACTAGCGGGAGTGGGAGGGGGATATACGCAGTATTTT. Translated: CSAPSRLAGVGGGYTQYF.

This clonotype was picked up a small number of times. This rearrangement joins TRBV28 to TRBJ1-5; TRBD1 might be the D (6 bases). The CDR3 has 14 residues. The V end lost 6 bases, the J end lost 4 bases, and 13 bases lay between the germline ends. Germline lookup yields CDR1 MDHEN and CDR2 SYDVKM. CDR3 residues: CASSEGGRNQPQHF. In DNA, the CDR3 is TGTGCCAGCAGCGAGGGGGGTAGAAATCAGCCCCAGCATTTT.

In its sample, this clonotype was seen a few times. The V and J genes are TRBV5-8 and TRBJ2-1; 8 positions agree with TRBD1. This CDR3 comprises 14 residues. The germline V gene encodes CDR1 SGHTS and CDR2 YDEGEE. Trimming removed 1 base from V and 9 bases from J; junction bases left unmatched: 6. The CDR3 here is CASSLLGQVIEQFF. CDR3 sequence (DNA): TGTGCCAGCAGCTTGTTGGGACAGGTTATTGAGCAGTTCTTC.

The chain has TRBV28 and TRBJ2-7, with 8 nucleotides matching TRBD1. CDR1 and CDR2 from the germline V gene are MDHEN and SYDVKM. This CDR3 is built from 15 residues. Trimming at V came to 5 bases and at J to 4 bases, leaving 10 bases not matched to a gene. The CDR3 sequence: CASSVPTRGQYEQYF. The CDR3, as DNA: TGTGCCAGCAGTGTCCCAACCAGGGGGCAGTACGAGCAGTACTTC.

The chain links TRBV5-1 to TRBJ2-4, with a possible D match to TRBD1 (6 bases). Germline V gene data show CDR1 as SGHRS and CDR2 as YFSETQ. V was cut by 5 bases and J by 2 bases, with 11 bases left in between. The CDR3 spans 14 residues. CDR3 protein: CASSSRGSKNIQYF. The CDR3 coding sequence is TGCGCCAGCAGTTCCAGGGGTTCCAAAAACATTCAGTACTTC.

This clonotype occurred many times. CDR3 in amino acids: CASSQQGEKLFF. DNA of the CDR3: TGCGCCAGCAGCCAGCAAGGGGAAAAACTGTTTTTT. The genes are TRBV4-1 and TRBJ1-4; no reliable D call. The germline CDR1 and CDR2 sequences are MGHRA and YSYEKL. The CDR3 spans 12 residues. Trimming left V 3 bases short and J 8 bases short, with 7 bases between.

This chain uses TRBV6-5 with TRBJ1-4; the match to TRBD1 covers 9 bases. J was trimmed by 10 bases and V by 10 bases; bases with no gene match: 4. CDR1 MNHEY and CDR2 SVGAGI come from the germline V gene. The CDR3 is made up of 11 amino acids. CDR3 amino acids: CATVDRGKLFF. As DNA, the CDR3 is TGTGCCACCGTGGACAGGGGAAAACTGTTTTTT.

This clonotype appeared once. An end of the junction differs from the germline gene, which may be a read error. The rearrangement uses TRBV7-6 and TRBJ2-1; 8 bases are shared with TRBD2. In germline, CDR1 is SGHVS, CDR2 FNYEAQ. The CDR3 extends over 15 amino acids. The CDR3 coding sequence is TGTGCCAGCGGCTTCCCCGTAGGAGGCGGGAGGGAGCAGTTCTTC. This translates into CASGFPVGGGREQFF.

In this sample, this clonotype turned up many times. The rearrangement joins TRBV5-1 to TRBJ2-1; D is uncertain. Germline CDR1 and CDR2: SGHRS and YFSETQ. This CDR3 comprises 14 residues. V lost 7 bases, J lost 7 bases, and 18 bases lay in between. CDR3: CASRDGASKNEQFF. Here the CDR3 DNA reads TGCGCCAGCCGTGACGGCGCTTCCAAGAATGAGCAGTTCTTC.

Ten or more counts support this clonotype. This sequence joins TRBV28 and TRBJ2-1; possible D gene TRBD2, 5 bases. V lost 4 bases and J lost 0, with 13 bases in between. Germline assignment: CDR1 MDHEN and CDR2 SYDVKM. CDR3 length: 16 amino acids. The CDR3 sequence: CASSSPWESSYNEQFF. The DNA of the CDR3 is TGTGCCAGCAGTTCCCCCTGGGAGTCCTCCTACAATGAGCAGTTCTTC.

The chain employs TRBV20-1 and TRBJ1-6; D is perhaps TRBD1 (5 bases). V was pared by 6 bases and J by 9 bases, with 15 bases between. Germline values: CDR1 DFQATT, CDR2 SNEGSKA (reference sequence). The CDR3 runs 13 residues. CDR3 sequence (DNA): TGCAGTGCCCATAGGGCCCAGGGTTCACCCCTCCACTTT. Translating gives CSAHRAQGSPLHF.

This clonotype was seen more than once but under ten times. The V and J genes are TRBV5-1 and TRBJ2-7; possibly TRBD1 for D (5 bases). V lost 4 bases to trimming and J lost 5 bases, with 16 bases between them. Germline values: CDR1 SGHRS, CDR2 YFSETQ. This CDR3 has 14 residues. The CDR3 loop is CASSAQGSNDEQYF. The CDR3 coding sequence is TGCGCCAGCAGCGCCCAGGGTTCGAATGACGAGCAGTACTTC.

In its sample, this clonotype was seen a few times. Here the CDR3 reads CSADRSREAFF. CDR3 sequence (DNA): TGCAGTGCGGATCGGTCAAGGGAGGCTTTCTTT. The chain combines TRBV20-1 with TRBJ1-1; D uncertain. V was pared by 6 bases and J by 11 bases, with 16 bases between. The CDR3 contains 11 residues. The germline V gene has CDR1 DFQATT and CDR2 SNEGSKA (reference sequence).

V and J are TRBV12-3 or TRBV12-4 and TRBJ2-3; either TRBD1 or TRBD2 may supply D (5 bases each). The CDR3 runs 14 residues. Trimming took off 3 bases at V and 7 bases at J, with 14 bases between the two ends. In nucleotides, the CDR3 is TGTGCCAGCAGTTTGGGAGAGGGACCGCATACGCAGTATTTT. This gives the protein CASSLGEGPHTQYF.

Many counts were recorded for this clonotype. CDR3 coding DNA: TGTGCCAGCAGCTTAGTCGTCGGGGCGGATACGCAGTATTTT. Its protein is CASSLVVGADTQYF. The chain has TRBV7-9 and TRBJ2-3; D is perhaps TRBD1 or TRBD2 (5 bases each). The V gene's germline CDR1 is SEHNR and CDR2 FQNEAQ (reference sequence). V was trimmed by 1 base and J by 6 bases, leaving 11 bases between them. The CDR3 loop spans 14 amino acids.

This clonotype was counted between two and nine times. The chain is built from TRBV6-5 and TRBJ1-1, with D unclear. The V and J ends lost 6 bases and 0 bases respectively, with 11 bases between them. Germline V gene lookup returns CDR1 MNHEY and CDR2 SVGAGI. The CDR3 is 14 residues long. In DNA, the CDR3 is TGTGCCAGCAGGGGAAATCATTTGAACACTGAAGCTTTCTTT. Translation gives CASRGNHLNTEAFF.

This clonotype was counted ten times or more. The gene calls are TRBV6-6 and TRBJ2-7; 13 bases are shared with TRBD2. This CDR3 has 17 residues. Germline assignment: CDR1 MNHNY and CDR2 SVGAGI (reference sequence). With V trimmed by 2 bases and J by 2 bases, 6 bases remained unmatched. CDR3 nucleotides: TGTGCCAGCAGTTACACCCGACTAGCGGGAGGTACCTACGAGCAGTACTTC. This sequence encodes CASSYTRLAGGTYEQYF.

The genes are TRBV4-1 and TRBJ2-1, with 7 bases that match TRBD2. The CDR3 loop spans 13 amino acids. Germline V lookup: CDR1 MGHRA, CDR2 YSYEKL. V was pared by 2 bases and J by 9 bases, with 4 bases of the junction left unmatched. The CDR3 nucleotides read TGCGCCAGCAGCCAACAACTAGCGTTTGAGCAGTTCTTC. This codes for CASSQQLAFEQFF.

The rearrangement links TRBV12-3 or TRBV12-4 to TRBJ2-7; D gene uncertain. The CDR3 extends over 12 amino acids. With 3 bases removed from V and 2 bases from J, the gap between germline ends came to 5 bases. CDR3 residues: CASSLVPYEQYF. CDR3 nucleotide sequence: TGTGCCAGCAGTTTGGTGCCCTACGAGCAGTACTTC.

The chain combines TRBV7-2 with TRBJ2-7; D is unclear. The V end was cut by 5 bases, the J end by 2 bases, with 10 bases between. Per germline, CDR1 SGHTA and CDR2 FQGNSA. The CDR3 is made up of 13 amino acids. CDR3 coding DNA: TGTGCCAGCAGCCCTCGCGGTACCTACGAGCAGTACTTC. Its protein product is CASSPRGTYEQYF.

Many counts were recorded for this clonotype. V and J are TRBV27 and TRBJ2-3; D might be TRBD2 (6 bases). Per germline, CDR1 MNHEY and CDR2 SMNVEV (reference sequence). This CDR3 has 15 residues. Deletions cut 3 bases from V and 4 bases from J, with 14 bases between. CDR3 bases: TGTGCCAGCAGTTTCTCCGGGAGTGGAGCAGATACGCAGTATTTT. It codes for CASSFSGSGADTQYF.

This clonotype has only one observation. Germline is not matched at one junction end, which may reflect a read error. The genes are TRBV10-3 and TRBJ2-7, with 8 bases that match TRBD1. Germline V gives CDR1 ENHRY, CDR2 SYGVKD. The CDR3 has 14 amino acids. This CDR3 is CVIRYGTGEPEQYF. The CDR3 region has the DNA TGTGTCATCAGGTACGGGACAGGTGAACCCGAGCAGTACTTC.